These T cell receptor beta chains were read from a single sample in a study of T cell responses to AZD1222 COVID-19 vaccine. Profiling relied on immunoSEQ multiplex PCR, and the TCRdb table lists in-frame clones only, not all of them. Of around 60,000 clones in the sample, 80% to 90% were seen once. The sequences come from peripheral blood, collected on day 0 of AZD1222 vaccination. Receptors originate from an adult in good health. The CDR3 runs from the conserved cysteine through the conserved F or W.

v_call | cdr3_aa
TRBV21-1 | CASSKMDRGDQPQHF
TRBV2 | CASSDGVYGYTF
TRBV19 | CASRGDSDNSPLHF
TRBV4-2 | CASSQDVGQLYNEKLFF
TRBV30 | CAWSVVNNSPLHF
TRBV19 | CASREAQAGGYGYTF
TRBV5-4 | CASSLAISGGTTDTQYF
TRBV3-1/TRBV3-2 | CASRGTTGAYGYTF
TRBV4-2 | CASSLGTSGGRDTGELFF
TRBV27 | CASSSLFGELFF
TRBV7-2 | CASSSEVGEQFF
TRBV21-1 | CASSKSEGQQNTGELFF
TRBV5-6 | CASSLNRVDEQYF
TRBV7-6 | CASSLNNARHEKLFF